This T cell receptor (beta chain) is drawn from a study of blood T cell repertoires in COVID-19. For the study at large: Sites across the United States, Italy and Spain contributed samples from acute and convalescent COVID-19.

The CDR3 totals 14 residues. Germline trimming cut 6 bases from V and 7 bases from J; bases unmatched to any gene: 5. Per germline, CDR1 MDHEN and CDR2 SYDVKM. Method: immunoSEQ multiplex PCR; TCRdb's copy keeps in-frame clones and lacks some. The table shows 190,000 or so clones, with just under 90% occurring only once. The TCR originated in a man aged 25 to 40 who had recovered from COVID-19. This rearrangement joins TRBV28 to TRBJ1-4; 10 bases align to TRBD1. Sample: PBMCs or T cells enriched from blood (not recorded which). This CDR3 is CASRTGGASEKLFF. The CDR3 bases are TGTGCCAGCAGGACAGGGGGCGCGAGTGAAAAACTGTTTTTT.